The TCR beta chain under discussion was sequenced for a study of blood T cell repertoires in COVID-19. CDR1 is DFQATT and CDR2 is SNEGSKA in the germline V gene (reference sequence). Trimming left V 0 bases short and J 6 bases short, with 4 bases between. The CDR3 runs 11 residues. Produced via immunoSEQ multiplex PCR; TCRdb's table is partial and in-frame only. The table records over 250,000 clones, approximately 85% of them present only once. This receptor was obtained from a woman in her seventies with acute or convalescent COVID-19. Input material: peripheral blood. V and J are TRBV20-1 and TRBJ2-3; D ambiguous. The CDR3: CSARDRDTQYF. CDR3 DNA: TGCAGTGCTAGAGATCGTGATACGCAGTATTTT.